The T cell receptor beta chain described here comes from a study of T-cell memory formation after mild COVID-19. MiXCR, run by TCRdb on the 5' RACE reads, gives a single entry per CDR3 protein. Among 200,000 to 300,000 distinct CDR3 sequences listed, 15% were seen once. CDR3 size: 13 residues. The V end lost 6 bases, the J end lost 0 bases, and 10 bases lay between the germline ends. Germline values: CDR1 DFQATT, CDR2 SNEGSKA (reference sequence). The chain joins TRBV20-1 to TRBJ2-3, with no clear D. Material: PBMCs or a T cell subset sorted from them (not recorded which). The receptor comes from an adult woman who had mild COVID-19 (a few samples of this study predate the infection). Cell type and time point are not known. DNA of the CDR3: TGCAGTGCGAAGCAACCTAGCACAGATACGCAGTATTTT. Its protein is CSAKQPSTDTQYF.